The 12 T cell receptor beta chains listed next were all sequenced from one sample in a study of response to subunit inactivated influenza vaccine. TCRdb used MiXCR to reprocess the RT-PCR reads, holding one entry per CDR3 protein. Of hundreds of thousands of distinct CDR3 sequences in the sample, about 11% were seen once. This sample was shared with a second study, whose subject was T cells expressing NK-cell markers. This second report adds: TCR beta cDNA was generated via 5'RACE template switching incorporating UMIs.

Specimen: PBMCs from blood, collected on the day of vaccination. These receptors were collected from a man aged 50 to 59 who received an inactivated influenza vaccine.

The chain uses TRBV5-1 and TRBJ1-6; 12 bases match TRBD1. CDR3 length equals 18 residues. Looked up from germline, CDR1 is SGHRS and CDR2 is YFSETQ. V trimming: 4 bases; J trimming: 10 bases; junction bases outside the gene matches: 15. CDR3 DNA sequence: TGCGCCAGCAGCGGAGGGACAGGGGGCGCGGATTTTTCCTCACCCCTCCACTTT. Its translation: CASSGGTGGADFSSPLHF.

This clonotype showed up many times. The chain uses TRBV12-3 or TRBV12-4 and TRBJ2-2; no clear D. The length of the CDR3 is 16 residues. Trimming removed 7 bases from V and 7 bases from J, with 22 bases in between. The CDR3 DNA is TGTGCCAGCACTCTTCCGGGTCTTTCCCGTAGCGGGGAGCTGTTTTTT. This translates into CASTLPGLSRSGELFF.

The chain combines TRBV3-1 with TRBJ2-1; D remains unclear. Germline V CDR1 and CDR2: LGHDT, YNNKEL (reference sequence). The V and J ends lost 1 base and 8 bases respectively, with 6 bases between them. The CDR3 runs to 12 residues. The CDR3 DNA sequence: TGTGCCAGCAGCCAAGCTTTCGATGAGCAGTTCTTC. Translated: CASSQAFDEQFF.

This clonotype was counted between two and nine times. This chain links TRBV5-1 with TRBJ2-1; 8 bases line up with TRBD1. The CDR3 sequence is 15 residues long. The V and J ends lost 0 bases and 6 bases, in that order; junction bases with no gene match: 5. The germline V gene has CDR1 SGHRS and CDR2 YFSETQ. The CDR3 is CASSLDGQGVNEQFF. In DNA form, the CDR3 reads TGCGCCAGCAGCTTGGACGGACAGGGAGTCAATGAGCAGTTCTTC.

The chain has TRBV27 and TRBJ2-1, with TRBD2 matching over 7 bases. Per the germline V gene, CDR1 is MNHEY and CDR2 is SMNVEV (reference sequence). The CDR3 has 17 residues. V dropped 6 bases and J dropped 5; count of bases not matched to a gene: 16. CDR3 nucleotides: TGTGCCAGCAGCCCCTCAGCCGGACTAGAGATTAACAATGAGCAGTTCTTC. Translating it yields CASSPSAGLEINNEQFF.

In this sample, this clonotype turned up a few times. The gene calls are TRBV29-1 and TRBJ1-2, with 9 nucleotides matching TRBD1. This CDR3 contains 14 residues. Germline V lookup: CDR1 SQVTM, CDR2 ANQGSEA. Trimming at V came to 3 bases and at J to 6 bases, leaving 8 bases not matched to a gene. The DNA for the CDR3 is TGCAGCGTTGACTGGACCGGGACAGGGAATGGCTACACCTTC. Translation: CSVDWTGTGNGYTF.

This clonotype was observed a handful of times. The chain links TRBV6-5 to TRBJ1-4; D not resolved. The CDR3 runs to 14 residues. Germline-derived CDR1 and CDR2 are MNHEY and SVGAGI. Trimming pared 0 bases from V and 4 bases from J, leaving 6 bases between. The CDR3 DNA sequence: TGTGCCAGCAGTTACTCCTCCAATAATGAAAAACTGTTTTTT. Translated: CASSYSSNNEKLFF.

CDR3 in DNA: TGTGCTAGTCGAAAAGACAGTTCCTACAATGAGCAGTTCTTC. It codes for CASRKDSSYNEQFF. This chain uses TRBV12-5 with TRBJ2-1; the D gene is possibly TRBD1 (5 bases). The germline V gene encodes CDR1 LGHNT and CDR2 FRNRAP. V lost 8 bases and J lost 1, with 12 bases in between. This CDR3 contains 14 residues.

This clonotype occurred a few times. For the CDR3, the DNA is TGCGCCAGCAAGGAATCTGGGGCCAACGTCCTGACTTTC. Its protein product is CASKESGANVLTF. This chain joins TRBV5-1 and TRBJ2-6; D unresolved. The V and J ends lost 6 bases and 1 base respectively, with 5 bases between them. The CDR3 covers 13 residues. Germline V lookup: CDR1 SGHRS, CDR2 YFSETQ.

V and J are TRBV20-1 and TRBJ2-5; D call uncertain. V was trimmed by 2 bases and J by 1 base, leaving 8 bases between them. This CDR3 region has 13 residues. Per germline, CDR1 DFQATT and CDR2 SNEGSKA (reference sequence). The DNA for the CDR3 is TGCAGTGCTAGACAATGGCCCCAAGAGACCCAGTACTTC. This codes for CSARQWPQETQYF.

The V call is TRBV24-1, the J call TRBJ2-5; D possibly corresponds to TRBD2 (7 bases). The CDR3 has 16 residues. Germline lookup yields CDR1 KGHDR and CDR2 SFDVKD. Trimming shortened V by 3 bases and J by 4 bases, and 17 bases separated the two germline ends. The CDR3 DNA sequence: TGTGCCACCAGTGATGCCGGGGGGCGAGGAGTAGAGACCCAGTACTTC. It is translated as CATSDAGGRGVETQYF.

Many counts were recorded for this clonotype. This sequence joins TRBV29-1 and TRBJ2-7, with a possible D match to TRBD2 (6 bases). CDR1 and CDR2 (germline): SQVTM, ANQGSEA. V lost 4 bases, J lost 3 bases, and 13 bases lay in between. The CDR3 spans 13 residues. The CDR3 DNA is TGCAGCGTTGGCGGGGTCAGCCTCTACGAGCAGTACTTC. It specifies CSVGGVSLYEQYF.